Sequencing of this T cell receptor beta chain was carried out in a study of cytomegalovirus exposure and HLA in healthy donors. V shed 2 bases, J shed 9 bases, and the junction held 8 bases outside the gene matches. Germline V CDR1 and CDR2: SGHTA, FQGNSA. The CDR3 has 14 residues. Amplification used 60 Vbeta primers and 13 Jbeta primers. The table came from immunoSEQ multiplex PCR; TCRdb's copy has only in-frame clones and leaves some out. The data contain fewer than 100,000 clones, about four fifths of them singletons. The chain employs TRBV7-2 and TRBJ2-3; 7 bases match TRBD1. The specimen sequenced was PBMCs. This receptor was taken from a woman aged 40 to 50 in good health and CMV-seronegative. This CDR3 reads CASSLRRDRSTQYF. The CDR3 coding sequence is TGTGCCAGCAGCTTAAGACGGGACAGATCCACGCAGTATTTT.